These 3 T cell receptor beta chains came from one sample sequenced in a study of regulatory and conventional T cells in RAG deficiency. The table came from immunoSEQ multiplex PCR; TCRdb's copy has only in-frame clones and leaves some out. Of 30,000 to 35,000 clones in the sample, around 76% are singletons; the top ten hold roughly 3.4%. Conventional CD4+ T cells were sorted from blood as CD25-low CD127-high cells. The data also belong to a second study, concerning regulatory T cells. Turning to that study: Amplification used 52 TRBV primers and 13 TRBJ primers.

The specimen was CD4+ effector T cells sorted from blood. The receptors derive from a human donor in good health.

The gene calls are TRBV29-1 and TRBJ2-1, with TRBD1 matching over 8 bases. Per germline, CDR1 SQVTM and CDR2 ANQGSEA. The CDR3 is 16 residues long. With V trimmed by 7 bases and J by 6 bases, 17 bases remained unmatched. The CDR3 protein is CSAVGSRRGQLNEQFF. The DNA of the CDR3 is TGCAGCGCTGTTGGGTCCCGCAGGGGGCAACTCAATGAGCAGTTCTTC.

This clone turned up a few times. The gene calls are TRBV28 and TRBJ1-5; D possibly corresponds to TRBD1 (6 bases). Germline values: CDR1 MDHEN, CDR2 SYDVKM. V dropped 7 bases and J dropped 0 bases, with 10 bases sitting between them. The CDR3 contains 14 residues. CDR3 nucleotides: TGTGCCAGCATGCGGACAGTTAGCAATCAGCCCCAGCATTTT. It is translated as CASMRTVSNQPQHF. Looking up the rest from reference TRBV28 and TRBJ1-5 gives the full variable domain: DVKVTQSSRYLVKRTGEKVFLECVQDMDHENMFWYRQDPGLGLRLIYFSYDVKMKEKGDIPEGYSVSREKKERFSLILESASTNQTSMYLCASMRTVSNQPQHFGDGTRLSIL.

V and J are TRBV18 and TRBJ1-5; possible D gene TRBD1, 5 bases. Per germline, CDR1 KGHSH and CDR2 LQKENI. The length of the CDR3 is 15 residues. Trimming cost V 4 bases and J 6 bases, with 16 bases left between them. In DNA, the CDR3 is TGTGCCAGCTCACGGGACGCCGGGGCCACTCAGCCCCAGCATTTT. Protein: CASSRDAGATQPQHF.